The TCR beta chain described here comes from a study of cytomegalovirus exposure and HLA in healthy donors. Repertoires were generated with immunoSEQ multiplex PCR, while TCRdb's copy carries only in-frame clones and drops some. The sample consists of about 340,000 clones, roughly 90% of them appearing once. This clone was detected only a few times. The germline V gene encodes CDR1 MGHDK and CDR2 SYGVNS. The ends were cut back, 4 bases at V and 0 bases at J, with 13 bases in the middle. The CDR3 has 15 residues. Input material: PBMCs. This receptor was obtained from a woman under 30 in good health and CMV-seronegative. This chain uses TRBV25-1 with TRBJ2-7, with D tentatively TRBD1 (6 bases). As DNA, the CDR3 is TGTGCCAGCAGTGTGTCGAGGGGGAGCTCCTACGAGCAGTACTTC. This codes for CASSVSRGSSYEQYF.